These 23 T cell receptor beta chains share one sample of origin, sequenced in a study of shared T cell receptors in the human thymus. Measured with immunoSEQ multiplex PCR; TCRdb has only the in-frame clones, and not every one. The sample carries 700,000 or so clones, 80% to 90% recorded once. This same sample was also taken into another study, of human thymus T cells.

Sequencing was done on a sample of thymocytes. The receptors were sampled from a girl less than two years old with a congenital heart defect.

This chain connects TRBV13 to TRBJ1-2; D perhaps matches TRBD1 (5 bases). Germline CDR1 PRHDT, CDR2 FYEKMQ (reference sequence). Deletions cut 2 bases from V and 4 bases from J, with 11 bases between. The length of the CDR3 is 14 residues. The CDR3 DNA reads TGTGCCAGCAGCTTACGTCAGGGTTTCTATGGCTACACCTTC. It yields the protein CASSLRQGFYGYTF.

This clone came up a few times. This sequence joins TRBV2 and TRBJ2-2; D may be TRBD1 (6 bases). This CDR3 has 17 amino acids. Looked up from germline, CDR1 is SNHLY and CDR2 is FYNNEI. Trimming shortened V by 3 bases and J by 6 bases, and 20 bases separated the two germline ends. Here the CDR3 reads CASSELSRGLLSGELFF. The CDR3 DNA is TGTGCCAGCAGTGAGTTATCTAGGGGGTTATTATCCGGGGAGCTGTTTTTT.

V gene TRBV19 combines with J gene TRBJ1-5; perhaps TRBD1 as D (5 bases). Germline V gene sequence: CDR1 LNHDA, CDR2 SQIVND (reference sequence). Trimming took off 2 bases at V and 11 bases at J, with 7 bases between the two ends. The CDR3 runs to 11 residues. DNA of the CDR3: TGTGCCAGTAGTATAAAAGGGGCCCAGCATTTT. Translating gives CASSIKGAQHF.

The chain has TRBV6-5 and TRBJ1-2; 7 bases match TRBD1. V shed 7 bases and J 2 bases; nucleotides not matched to a gene: 7. CDR1 is MNHEY, CDR2 SVGAGI, per germline. This CDR3 has 14 residues. CDR3 amino acids: CASTTRQGNYGYTF. The CDR3 bases are TGTGCCAGCACCACCCGACAGGGAAACTATGGCTACACCTTC.

The chain combines TRBV19 with TRBJ1-1, with TRBD1 as a possible D gene (5 bases). Germline V gene sequence: CDR1 LNHDA, CDR2 SQIVND (reference sequence). CDR3 size: 14 residues. V was shortened by 3 bases and J by 5 bases, with 13 bases between the two germline ends. The CDR3: CASSIPRARTEAFF. Here the CDR3 DNA reads TGTGCCAGTAGTATCCCCAGGGCGAGGACTGAAGCTTTCTTT.

This chain joins TRBV7-3 and TRBJ2-1; D call uncertain. This CDR3 has 13 amino acids. V shed 1 base and J shed 6 bases, with 7 bases lying between them. Germline V gene lookup returns CDR1 SGHTA and CDR2 FQGTGA. As DNA, the CDR3 is TGTGCCAGCAGCTTAAGTCCTCTCAATGAGCAGTTCTTC. Amino acids: CASSLSPLNEQFF. The full variable domain, its missing parts supplied by reference TRBV7-3 and TRBJ2-1, is GAGVSQTPSNKVTEKGKYVELRCDPISGHTALYWYRQSLGQGPEFLIYFQGTGAADDSGLPNDRFFAVRPEGSVSTLKIQRTERGDSAVYLCASSLSPLNEQFFGPGTRLTVL.

CDR3 DNA: TGTGCCAGCAGCTCCCCTAGCGGGGGGTCGTACAATGAGCAGTTCTTC. Translation: CASSSPSGGSYNEQFF. The chain employs TRBV7-8 and TRBJ2-1, with TRBD2 matching over 11 bases. CDR1 and CDR2 (germline): SGHVS, FQNEAQ. After removal of 4 bases from V and 4 bases from J, the junction contained 6 bases not matched to a gene. The CDR3 consists of 16 residues. The variable domain in full, completed from reference TRBV7-8 and TRBJ2-1, reads GAGVSQSPRYKVAKRGQDVALRCDPISGHVSLFWYQQALGQGPEFLTYFQNEAQLDKSGLPSDRFFAERPEGSVSTLKIQRTQQEDSAVYLCASSSPSGGSYNEQFFGPGTRLTVL.

The CDR3 sequence is CASSTVGTEAFF. For the CDR3, the DNA is TGTGCCAGTAGTACGGTCGGCACTGAAGCTTTCTTT. This chain uses TRBV19 with TRBJ1-1; no clear D. CDR1 and CDR2 from the germline V gene are LNHDA and SQIVND (reference sequence). This CDR3 has 12 residues. Trimming cost V 4 bases and J 4 bases, with 7 bases left between them.

This clone was detected only once. The chain couples TRBV6-5 to TRBJ1-2; D call uncertain. Germline-derived CDR1 and CDR2 are MNHEY and SVGAGI. CDR3 length equals 13 residues. Trimming stripped 2 bases from V and 8 bases from J, with 12 bases between. The CDR3, as DNA: TGTGCCAGCAGTTACATAGAGGGTTCAGGCTACACCTTC. Translation: CASSYIEGSGYTF.

The V call is TRBV19, the J call TRBJ1-6; unclear D gene. Trimming removed 5 bases at V and 6 bases at J, with 11 bases between. This CDR3 spans 14 amino acids. Looked up from germline, CDR1 is LNHDA and CDR2 is SQIVND (reference sequence). The CDR3 sequence is CASSSGDFNSPLHF. As DNA, the CDR3 is TGTGCCAGTAGTTCCGGCGACTTTAATTCACCCCTCCACTTT.

The gene calls are TRBV6-6 and TRBJ2-5, with 8 positions matching TRBD2. Per germline, CDR1 MNHNY and CDR2 SVGAGI (reference sequence). The CDR3 covers 16 residues. V shed 8 bases, J shed 1 base, and the junction held 12 bases outside the gene matches. CDR3 sequence (DNA): TGTGCCAGCTCCCTGGGCGGGGCGGGGGGCCAAGAGACCCAGTACTTC. Encoded protein: CASSLGGAGGQETQYF.

The chain joins TRBV30 to TRBJ1-1; 12 bases align to TRBD1. Germline CDR1 is GTSNPN and CDR2 is SVGIG (reference sequence). CDR3 size: 18 residues. V lost 4 bases and J lost 1; bases outside the gene matches: 13. The CDR3 region has the DNA TGTGCCTGGATGGGGGACAGGGGGCTTCACCAAGGGAACACTGAAGCTTTCTTT. It encodes CAWMGDRGLHQGNTEAFF.

V and J are TRBV10-3 and TRBJ1-4; D might be TRBD1 (6 bases). This CDR3 spans 16 amino acids. Trimming took 6 bases from V and 0 from J, leaving 14 bases between them. Germline V lookup: CDR1 ENHRY, CDR2 SYGVKD. For the CDR3, the DNA is TGTGCCATCAGACCGGGACACCGGGCAACTAATGAAAAACTGTTTTTT. This translates into CAIRPGHRATNEKLFF.

J is TRBJ1-2 and V is TRBV7-2; D perhaps matches TRBD1 (6 bases). The germline V gene encodes CDR1 SGHTA and CDR2 FQGNSA. The CDR3 runs 11 residues. The V and J ends lost 9 bases and 5 bases respectively, with 10 bases between them. The DNA for the CDR3 is TGTGCCAGTATCAGGGGTTATGGCTACACCTTC. Protein sequence: CASIRGYGYTF.

The CDR3 region has the DNA TGTGCCAGCAAATTAGGGCCGGGACAGGGGTTCTTCGGTACGCAGTATTTT. It translates to CASKLGPGQGFFGTQYF. The J gene is TRBJ2-3, the V gene TRBV5-4; 10 nucleotides align to TRBD1. Per germline, CDR1 SGHNT and CDR2 YYREEE (reference sequence). The trim removed 6 bases at V and 8 bases at J, leaving 18 bases unmatched. The CDR3 extends over 17 amino acids.

V gene TRBV5-1 combines with J gene TRBJ2-7; 9 positions match TRBD1. This CDR3 has 15 amino acids. With 4 bases clipped from V and 3 bases from J, the junction kept 8 bases outside the gene matches. In germline, CDR1 is SGHRS, CDR2 YFSETQ. The CDR3 here is CASSLRQGDGYEQYF. CDR3 bases: TGCGCCAGCAGCCTAAGACAGGGGGATGGCTACGAGCAGTACTTC.

The table lists this clone with a count of one. The same CDR3 also results from other DNA sequences found in this sample. The J gene is TRBJ2-7, the V gene TRBV27, with a tentative D call TRBD1 (5 bases). V shed 5 bases and J shed 2 bases, with 10 bases lying between them. Germline V lookup: CDR1 MNHEY, CDR2 SMNVEV (reference sequence). The CDR3 covers 13 residues. The CDR3 DNA reads TGTGCCAGCAGTAGTGACAGCCCCTACGAGCAGTACTTC. Encoded protein: CASSSDSPYEQYF.

The chain joins TRBV4-3 to TRBJ2-2; 7 nucleotides line up with TRBD2. Germline assignment: CDR1 LGHNA and CDR2 YSLEER. The CDR3 extends over 19 amino acids. The junction had 14 bases not matched to a gene; V was cut back by 2 bases and J by 2 bases. For the CDR3, the DNA is TGCGCCAGCAGCCAACCATTCACCCCGGGACTACACAACACCGGGGAGCTGTTTTTT. It encodes CASSQPFTPGLHNTGELFF.

This chain uses TRBV28 with TRBJ1-1, with TRBD1 matching 7 bases. CDR3 length: 15 residues. Trimming removed 2 bases from V and 3 bases from J; junction bases left unmatched: 6. Germline CDR1 is MDHEN and CDR2 is SYDVKM. CDR3 in DNA: TGTGCCAGCAGTTTAAGGGACAGCTTTCACACTGAAGCTTTCTTT. Amino acids: CASSLRDSFHTEAFF.

The chain has TRBV10-1 and TRBJ2-1; D gene ambiguous. CDR1 is WNHNN and CDR2 is SYGVQD in the germline V gene (reference sequence). The CDR3 consists of 15 residues. Trimming removed 3 bases from V and 4 bases from J, with 13 bases in between. The CDR3 here is CASSERVGVYNEQFF. In DNA form, the CDR3 reads TGCGCCAGCAGTGAACGGGTCGGAGTTTACAATGAGCAGTTCTTC.

In this sample, this clone turned up a few times. The chain couples TRBV5-1 to TRBJ1-5, with TRBD1 as a possible D gene (6 bases). Trimming took off 3 bases at V and 4 bases at J, with 17 bases between the two ends. The CDR3 sequence is 16 residues long. The V gene's germline CDR1 is SGHRS and CDR2 YFSETQ. The CDR3 DNA follows: TGCGCCAGCAGCTCCAGCAGGGGATCGAGGAATCAGCCCCAGCATTTT. Protein: CASSSSRGSRNQPQHF.

This chain links TRBV19 with TRBJ1-5; possible D gene TRBD1, 6 bases. The CDR3 runs 15 residues. Trimming shortened V by 3 bases and J by 3 bases, and 12 bases separated the two germline ends. Germline V gives CDR1 LNHDA, CDR2 SQIVND (reference sequence). The CDR3 sequence: CASSIFGQFNQPQHF. The CDR3 region has the DNA TGTGCCAGTAGTATTTTCGGACAGTTCAATCAGCCCCAGCATTTT.

V usage is TRBV9 and J usage is TRBJ1-6; TRBD1 agrees at 7 bases. Germline CDR1 and CDR2: SGDLS and YYNGEE. The CDR3 is 17 amino acids. The V gene end was trimmed by 0 bases and the J gene end by 8 bases; junction bases not matched to a gene: 11. The CDR3 nucleotides read TGTGCCAGCAGCGTAGGGACAACAGGGACAGTCCATTCACCCCTCCACTTT. It encodes CASSVGTTGTVHSPLHF. Variable domain in full (rest from reference TRBV9 and TRBJ1-6): DSGVTQTPKHLITATGQRVTLRCSPRSGDLSVYWYQQSLDQGLQFLIQYYNGEERAKGNILERFSAQQFPDLHSELNLSSLELGDSALYFCASSVGTTGTVHSPLHFGNGTRLTVT.